The 10 T cell receptor beta chains presented below share a single source sample, sequenced in a study of T cells in Graves' hyperthyroidism and ophthalmopathy. Amplification of TCR beta CDR3 regions used RNA as the template. Primed by the HTBI set, a first-round RT-PCR was run on the TCR CDR3. TCRdb reprocessed the multiplex PCR reads with MiXCR, giving one entry per CDR3 protein. The sample lists hundreds of thousands of distinct CDR3 sequences, 14% seen once, with roughly a tenth in the top ten. Specimen: blood. These receptors all come from a woman between 18 and 29 years old with Graves' hyperthyroidism.

This clonotype was picked up many times. The V call is TRBV7-2, the J call TRBJ2-3, with unresolved D. This CDR3 comprises 15 residues. Germline CDR1 and CDR2: SGHTA and FQGNSA. Trimming took 1 base from V and 5 from J, leaving 13 bases between them. CDR3 coding DNA: TGTGCCAGCAGCTTAGATCTCACAGATGGAGATACGCAGTATTTT. Protein product: CASSLDLTDGDTQYF.

The CDR3 protein is CASSRTDRARHEQYF. CDR3 in DNA: TGTGCCAGCAGCCGGACGGACAGGGCTCGTCACGAGCAGTACTTC. V gene TRBV14 combines with J gene TRBJ2-7, with 8 bases matching TRBD1. There are 15 residues in the CDR3. V shed 4 bases and J 5 bases; nucleotides not matched to a gene: 10. From germline, CDR1 is SGHDN and CDR2 FVKESK.

The V gene is TRBV12-3 or TRBV12-4, the J gene TRBJ2-1; 9 nucleotides match TRBD2. The ends lost 2 bases at V and 2 bases at J; junction bases unmatched: 4. The CDR3 loop spans 16 amino acids. The CDR3 coding sequence is TGTGCCAGCAGTTTACCCCTAGCGGGACCCTACAATGAGCAGTTCTTC. It specifies CASSLPLAGPYNEQFF.

This clonotype showed up many times. The V call is TRBV12-3 or TRBV12-4, the J call TRBJ2-7; 7 bases map to TRBD2. The J segment lost 5 bases and the V segment lost 2 bases, leaving 9 bases of the junction unmatched. This CDR3 has 15 amino acids. The CDR3 sequence is CASSLFGGSGDEQYF. As DNA, the CDR3 is TGTGCCAGCAGTTTATTCGGGGGGTCCGGGGACGAGCAGTACTTC.

As for this clonotype: At one boundary the junction diverges from the germline segment, which might be a read error. This rearrangement joins TRBV6-5 to TRBJ2-3, with D possibly called TRBD1 or TRBD2 (5 bases each). The CDR3 runs 14 residues. Germline V CDR1 and CDR2: MNHEY, SVGAGI. CDR3 bases: TGTGCCGGCAGTTCCAGGGACGCCGCAGATACGCAGTATTTT. Its translation is CAGSSRDAADTQYF.

This clonotype showed up many times. V is TRBV7-9 and J is TRBJ2-3, with 9 nucleotides matching TRBD1. The CDR3 length is 14 residues. V trimming: 6 bases; J trimming: 6 bases; junction bases outside the gene matches: 7. CDR1 is SEHNR and CDR2 is FQNEAQ in the germline V gene (reference sequence). CDR3 protein: CASRFGDRADTQYF. CDR3 sequence (DNA): TGTGCCAGCAGATTCGGGGACAGGGCTGATACGCAGTATTTT.

The genes are TRBV19 and TRBJ1-1; 7 positions agree with TRBD1. Losses at the gene ends were 1 base for V and 1 base for J; bases not matched to a gene: 3. CDR3 length equals 15 residues. Germline loops: CDR1 LNHDA, CDR2 SQIVND (reference sequence). The CDR3 DNA sequence: TGTGCCAGTAGTATAGCTGGGACAGCGAACACTGAAGCTTTCTTT. It encodes CASSIAGTANTEAFF. Supplemented by reference TRBV19 and TRBJ1-1, the full variable domain reads DGGITQSPKYLFRKEGQNVTLSCEQNLNHDAMYWYRQDPGQGLRLIYYSQIVNDFQKGDIAEGYSVSREKKESFPLTVTSAQKNPTAFYLCASSIAGTANTEAFFGQGTRLTVV.

This clonotype was seen ten or more times. CDR3 sequence: CSARGGGPSVNEQYF. The CDR3 DNA is TGCAGTGCTAGAGGTGGGGGCCCCTCTGTAAACGAGCAGTACTTC. The chain carries TRBV20-1 and TRBJ2-7, with D perhaps matching TRBD1 (6 bases). V dropped 1 base and J dropped 5 bases, with 18 bases sitting between them. The CDR3 contains 15 residues. The germline gives CDR1 DFQATT, CDR2 SNEGSKA (reference sequence).

This clonotype was detected ten times or more. The rearrangement joins TRBV7-2 to TRBJ1-5; no clear D gene. The CDR3 has 16 amino acids. Trimming shortened V by 3 bases and J by 0 bases, and 12 bases separated the two germline ends. Per the germline V gene, CDR1 is SGHTA and CDR2 is FQGNSA. In DNA, the CDR3 is TGTGCCAGCAGCTTCGCCAGCTCGTATAGCAATCAGCCCCAGCATTTT. This translates into CASSFASSYSNQPQHF.

This clonotype has ten or more counts. V and J are TRBV20-1 and TRBJ2-3; 9 nucleotides align to TRBD2. CDR1 DFQATT and CDR2 SNEGSKA come from the germline V gene (reference sequence). The trim removed 5 bases at V and 0 bases at J, leaving 6 bases unmatched. The CDR3 contains 15 residues. The CDR3 coding sequence is TGCAGTGCTCCCCCAGGACTAGCGAGCACAGATACGCAGTATTTT. This gives the protein CSAPPGLASTDTQYF.